The 26 T cell receptor beta chains listed next were all sequenced from one sample in a study of shared clonotypes between healthy human individuals. Libraries were prepared by immunoSEQ multiplex PCR; TCRdb keeps only in-frame clonotypes and omits some of them. The profile shows roughly 490,000 clones, about three quarters of them singletons. The source material was PBMCs. Receptor source: a middle-aged woman in good health. Some clones in this sample may be carry-over from other donors' samples.

In its sample, this clone was seen a few times. V usage is TRBV6-6 and J usage is TRBJ2-7, with D maybe TRBD2 (6 bases). V lost 5 bases and J lost 1, with 9 bases in between. From germline, CDR1 is MNHNY and CDR2 SVGAGI (reference sequence). This CDR3 has 13 residues. The CDR3 coding sequence is TGTGCCAGCAGTCGACTAGTTTCCTACGAGCAGTACTTC. Its translation: CASSRLVSYEQYF.

Concerning this clone itself: This clone may be a read error of a much larger clone one base away. The rearrangement uses TRBV30 and TRBJ1-1; no clear D. The CDR3 is 14 residues long. CDR1 is GTSNPN and CDR2 is SVGIG in the germline V gene (reference sequence). Trimming took off 1 base at V and 3 bases at J, with 12 bases between the two ends. The CDR3 DNA is TGTGCCTGGAGTGGCGGACTCTGGGACACTGAAGCTTTCTTT. Its translation: CAWSGGLWDTEAFF.

This chain links TRBV9 with TRBJ2-5; 10 positions match TRBD1. The germline V gene encodes CDR1 SGDLS and CDR2 YYNGEE. After removal of 4 bases from V and 3 bases from J, the junction contained 12 bases not matched to a gene. The CDR3 has 17 residues. The CDR3 sequence is CASSPRTGGYGKETQYF. The CDR3 bases are TGTGCCAGCAGCCCCCGGACAGGGGGATATGGGAAAGAGACCCAGTACTTC. The entire variable domain, with the rest obtained from reference TRBV9 and TRBJ2-5, is as follows: DSGVTQTPKHLITATGQRVTLRCSPRSGDLSVYWYQQSLDQGLQFLIQYYNGEERAKGNILERFSAQQFPDLHSELNLSSLELGDSALYFCASSPRTGGYGKETQYFGPGTRLLVL.

This chain connects TRBV10-3 to TRBJ2-5; D gene uncertain. The DNA matches TRBJ2-7 better at its end, which makes the J call doubtful. CDR3 length: 13 residues. The germline V gene encodes CDR1 ENHRY and CDR2 SYGVKD. The chain's CDR3 is CAISQGDPYEQYF. The DNA of the CDR3 is TGTGCCATCAGTCAAGGAGATCCCTACGAGCAGTACTTC.

As for this clone: Other DNA sequences in the same sample also yield this CDR3. This rearrangement joins TRBV5-4 to TRBJ1-1; D not resolved. V was clipped by 0 bases and J by 3 bases, with 3 bases between them. CDR1 and CDR2 from the germline V gene are SGHNT and YYREEE (reference sequence). The CDR3 has 12 residues. As DNA, the CDR3 is TGTGCCAGCAGCTTGGCAGACACTGAAGCTTTCTTT. Amino acid sequence: CASSLADTEAFF.

This clone was observed once. The V and J genes are TRBV25-1 and TRBJ2-1; D is possibly TRBD2 (5 bases). CDR1 is MGHDK and CDR2 is SYGVNS in the germline V gene. The CDR3 length is 15 residues. V dropped 0 bases and J dropped 4 bases, with 10 bases sitting between them. The CDR3 coding sequence is TGTGCCAGCAGTGAATACGTTGAGGGTTACAATGAGCAGTTCTTC. Translation gives CASSEYVEGYNEQFF.

This clone was detected only a few times. The gene calls are TRBV29-1 and TRBJ2-2, with TRBD2 matching over 16 bases. Germline V gives CDR1 SQVTM, CDR2 ANQGSEA. After removal of 6 bases from V and 8 bases from J, the junction contained 6 bases not matched to a gene. CDR3 size: 15 residues. The CDR3 DNA reads TGCAGCGTGGGGACTAGCGGGAGGGCCGGAGGGGAGCTGTTTTTT. This translates into CSVGTSGRAGGELFF.

The J gene is TRBJ2-1, the V gene TRBV11-1; D unresolved. Germline V gene lookup returns CDR1 SGHAT and CDR2 FQDESV (reference sequence). CDR3 length: 16 amino acids. The germline V and J ends were trimmed by 1 base and 5 bases, with 15 bases remaining between them. CDR3: CASSLVRLDTDNEQFF. The CDR3 DNA reads TGTGCCAGCAGCTTAGTTCGCCTAGACACCGACAATGAGCAGTTCTTC.

V usage is TRBV9 and J usage is TRBJ2-3; D gene ambiguous. The CDR3 covers 12 residues. Germline V CDR1 and CDR2: SGDLS, YYNGEE. Trimming pared 6 bases from V and 3 bases from J, leaving 8 bases between. In DNA, the CDR3 is TGTGCCAGCACATCTTCGACAGATACGCAGTATTTT. Protein product: CASTSSTDTQYF. Full variable domain (rest looked up from reference TRBV9 and TRBJ2-3): DSGVTQTPKHLITATGQRVTLRCSPRSGDLSVYWYQQSLDQGLQFLIQYYNGEERAKGNILERFSAQQFPDLHSELNLSSLELGDSALYFCASTSSTDTQYFGPGTRLTVL.

The V and J genes are TRBV4-1 and TRBJ2-7, with a tentative D call TRBD2 (5 bases). The CDR3 spans 14 residues. In germline, CDR1 is MGHRA, CDR2 YSYEKL. V was pared by 4 bases and J by 2 bases, with 12 bases between. In nucleotides, the CDR3 is TGCGCCAGCAGCCCCCCGGGTAGCGCCTACGAGCAGTACTTC. Residues: CASSPPGSAYEQYF.

This clone was seen only a few times. This sequence joins TRBV27 and TRBJ1-2; D gene unclear. The V gene's germline CDR1 is MNHEY and CDR2 SMNVEV (reference sequence). Between the trimmed V and J ends, which lost 6 bases and 4 bases, there was a span of 15 bases. CDR3 length: 14 residues. The CDR3 sequence is CASRPNSDRYGYTF. DNA of the CDR3: TGTGCCAGCAGACCCAATTCCGATCGCTATGGCTACACCTTC.

The rearrangement uses TRBV28 and TRBJ2-7; no clear D. The CDR3 length is 12 residues. V lost 3 bases and J lost 4, with 7 bases in between. Germline V gives CDR1 MDHEN, CDR2 SYDVKM. The CDR3, as DNA: TGTGCCAGCAGTTTCCCGAGATACGAGCAGTACTTC. Translating gives CASSFPRYEQYF.

The chain employs TRBV4-1 and TRBJ2-3; D is undetermined. Germline-derived CDR1 and CDR2 are MGHRA and YSYEKL. Trimming cost V 3 bases and J 6 bases, with 7 bases left between them. The CDR3 is made up of 12 amino acids. This chain's CDR3 is CASSQRGDTQYF. The CDR3 bases are TGCGCCAGCAGCCAGAGAGGTGATACGCAGTATTTT.

The V and J genes are TRBV29-1 and TRBJ2-5, with D perhaps matching TRBD1 (5 bases). The tail of the sequence fits TRBJ2-7 better, so the J call may be wrong. Germline values: CDR1 SQVTM, CDR2 ANQGSEA. CDR3 length: 13 residues. CDR3 nucleotides: TGCAGCGTTGACAGGACACCCTCCTACGAGCAGTACTTC. Encoded protein: CSVDRTPSYEQYF.

This chain links TRBV10-3 with TRBJ2-2; 12 nucleotides match TRBD1. V was pared by 5 bases and J by 6 bases, with 10 bases of the junction left unmatched. Germline CDR1 reads ENHRY; CDR2 reads SYGVKD. CDR3 length: 17 residues. The CDR3 spells CAISLNRGTGGSGELFF. Here the CDR3 DNA reads TGTGCCATCAGTCTAAACCGCGGGACAGGGGGCTCCGGGGAGCTGTTTTTT.

The chain combines TRBV7-2 with TRBJ2-7, with D perhaps given as TRBD1 or TRBD2 (6 bases each). The germline V and J ends were trimmed by 0 bases and 3 bases, with 18 bases remaining between them. The germline gives CDR1 SGHTA, CDR2 FQGNSA. CDR3 length: 17 residues. Here the CDR3 reads CASSLASGGGGGYEQYF. CDR3 nucleotides: TGTGCCAGCAGCTTAGCCAGTGGTGGAGGGGGAGGCTACGAGCAGTACTTC.

The V and J genes are TRBV30 and TRBJ2-5, with TRBD2 matching over 12 bases. Germline V gene sequence: CDR1 GTSNPN, CDR2 SVGIG (reference sequence). This CDR3 is 16 amino acids long. V was pared by 1 base and J by 5 bases, with 8 bases of the junction left unmatched. This chain's CDR3 is CAWSGLAGGPRETQYF. DNA for the CDR3: TGTGCCTGGAGTGGGCTAGCGGGAGGGCCCAGGGAGACCCAGTACTTC.

This clone appeared once. The rearrangement uses TRBV2 and TRBJ2-1, with 7 bases that match TRBD2. CDR3 length: 13 residues. V was clipped by 11 bases and J by 4 bases; unmatched bases: 8. In germline, CDR1 is SNHLY, CDR2 FYNNEI. The chain's CDR3 is CAVREFSYNEQFF. As DNA, the CDR3 is TGTGCCGTGCGGGAGTTCTCGTACAATGAGCAGTTCTTC.

The V and J genes are TRBV7-6 and TRBJ2-7; D perhaps matches TRBD1 (6 bases). The V end lost 6 bases, the J end lost 6 bases, and 18 bases lay between the germline ends. CDR3 length: 14 amino acids. Germline assignment: CDR1 SGHVS and CDR2 FNYEAQ. Here the CDR3 reads CASSPPQGKSEQYF. The CDR3 DNA sequence: TGTGCCAGCAGTCCCCCGCAGGGGAAGAGCGAGCAGTACTTC.

The V call is TRBV5-4, the J call TRBJ1-3, with TRBD1 matching over 9 bases. The CDR3 runs 16 residues. Per germline, CDR1 SGHNT and CDR2 YYREEE (reference sequence). V lost 4 bases and J lost 0; bases outside the gene matches: 5. The CDR3 bases are TGTGCCAGCAGCAGGGACAGGGTCGGCTCTGGAAACACCATATATTTT. Encoded protein: CASSRDRVGSGNTIYF. The variable domain in full, with the rest retrieved from reference TRBV5-4 and TRBJ1-3, is ETGVTQSPTHLIKTRGQQVTLRCSSQSGHNTVSWYQQALGQGPQFIFQYYREEENGRGNFPPRFSGLQFPNYSSELNVNALELDDSALYLCASSRDRVGSGNTIYFGEGSWLTVV.

This clone was detected only once. CDR3: CASSERRTAGTSHIYEQYF. The CDR3 DNA is TGTGCCAGCAGTGAACGGCGGACAGCCGGGACTAGCCATATCTACGAGCAGTACTTC. This chain connects TRBV6-1 to TRBJ2-7; 9 nucleotides match TRBD2. The V segment lost 2 bases and the J segment 3 bases; nucleotides outside the gene matches: 17. The CDR3 contains 19 residues. From germline, CDR1 is MNHNS and CDR2 SASEGT.

The chain links TRBV11-3 to TRBJ1-5; the D is unclear. Germline-derived CDR1 and CDR2 are SGHNT and YENEEA. The ends were cut back, 5 bases at V and 0 bases at J, with 11 bases in the middle. The CDR3 contains 15 residues. DNA of the CDR3: TGTGCCAGCAGCCGTCTGGCCAATAGCAATCAGCCCCAGCATTTT. Amino acids: CASSRLANSNQPQHF.

V gene TRBV5-1 combines with J gene TRBJ1-1; no firm D call. The CDR3 covers 13 residues. In germline, CDR1 is SGHRS, CDR2 YFSETQ. The V end was cut by 1 base, the J end by 4 bases, with 8 bases between. CDR3 nucleotides: TGCGCCAGCAGCTTGTTCGGCAGCACTGAAGCTTTCTTT. Translation: CASSLFGSTEAFF.

The rearrangement links TRBV7-9 to TRBJ1-1, with D unclear. This CDR3 has 13 residues. Trimming took off 6 bases at V and 4 bases at J, with 12 bases between the two ends. Germline assignment: CDR1 SEHNR and CDR2 FQNEAQ (reference sequence). DNA for the CDR3: TGTGCCAGCAGGAGGAGTGCGGGCACTGAAGCTTTCTTT. It is translated as CASRRSAGTEAFF.

The V gene is TRBV7-6, the J gene TRBJ2-5, with 7 bases identical to TRBD1. This CDR3 region has 16 residues. The germline CDR1 and CDR2 sequences are SGHVS and FNYEAQ. After removal of 0 bases from V and 6 bases from J, the junction contained 10 bases not matched to a gene. Here the CDR3 reads CASSLAGGAGSKTQYF. The CDR3 nucleotides read TGTGCCAGCAGCTTAGCAGGGGGCGCGGGTAGTAAGACCCAGTACTTC. Based on the CDR3 plus reference TRBV7-6 and TRBJ2-5, the full variable domain is GAGVSQSPRYKVTKRGQDVALRCDPISGHVSLYWYRQALGQGPEFLTYFNYEAQQDKSGLPNDRFSAERPEGSISTLTIQRTEQRDSAMYRCASSLAGGAGSKTQYFGPGTRLLVL.

The chain carries TRBV30 and TRBJ1-4; 9 nucleotides agree with TRBD1. Trimming removed 2 bases from V and 8 bases from J; junction bases left unmatched: 6. The CDR3 sequence is 14 residues long. Per the germline V gene, CDR1 is GTSNPN and CDR2 is SVGIG (reference sequence). CDR3 bases: TGTGCCTGGAGTCTGGACAGGGGAGGCGAAAAACTGTTTTTT. It is translated as CAWSLDRGGEKLFF.